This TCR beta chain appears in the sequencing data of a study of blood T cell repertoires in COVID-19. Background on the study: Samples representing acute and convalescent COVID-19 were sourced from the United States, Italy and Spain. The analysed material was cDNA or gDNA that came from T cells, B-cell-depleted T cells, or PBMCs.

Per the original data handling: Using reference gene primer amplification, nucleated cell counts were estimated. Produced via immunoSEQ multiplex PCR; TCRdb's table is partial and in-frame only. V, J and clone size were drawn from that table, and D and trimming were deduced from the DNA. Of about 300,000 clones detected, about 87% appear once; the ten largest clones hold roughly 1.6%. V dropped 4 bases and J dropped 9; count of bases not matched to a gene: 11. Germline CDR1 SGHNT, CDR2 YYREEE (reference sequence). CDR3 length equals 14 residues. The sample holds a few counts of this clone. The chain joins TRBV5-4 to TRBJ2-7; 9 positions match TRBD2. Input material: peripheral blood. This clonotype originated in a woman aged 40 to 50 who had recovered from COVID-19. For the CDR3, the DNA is TGTGCCAGCAGCCCGGGACTAGCCCTCGGAGTGCAGTACTTC. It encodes CASSPGLALGVQYF.